This T cell receptor (beta chain) was found in a study of OX40 agonist ivuxolimab in advanced cancers. Overall study: An agonistic human IgG2 monoclonal antibody against OX40 (CD134) was given. Participants could have had prior anti-PD-1, anti-PD-L1 or anti-CTLA-4 therapy, and roughly 39% had some.

Drawing of blood for sampling happened at baseline, at cycle 4 day 1, and at cycle 7 day 1. In germline, CDR1 is SQVTM, CDR2 ANQGSEA. V dropped 4 bases and J dropped 1 base, with 13 bases sitting between them. The CDR3 loop spans 14 amino acids. Sequencing used immunoSEQ multiplex PCR; TCRdb keeps in-frame clones, though not all of them. The sample records about 96,000 clones, about 92% being singletons. This specimen consisted of CD4+ or CD8+ T cells sorted from blood, obtained in a trial of the OX40 agonist ivuxolimab. The J gene is TRBJ1-1, the V gene TRBV29-1, with D tentatively TRBD1 (6 bases). This clonotype was sampled from an adult with an advanced solid tumor such as melanoma, head and neck, liver or kidney cancer. The CDR3 region has the DNA TGCAGCGTTGCGTCACAGGGTTGGAACACTGAAGCTTTCTTT. Its translation: CSVASQGWNTEAFF. The variable domain in full, with the rest retrieved from reference TRBV29-1 and TRBJ1-1, is SAVISQKPSRDICQRGTSLTIQCQVDSQVTMMFWYRQQPGQSLTLIATANQGSEATYESGFVIDKFPISRPNLTFSTLTVSNMSPEDSSIYLCSVASQGWNTEAFFGQGTRLTVV.